The 28 T cell receptor beta chains given below trace back to one sample, sequenced in a study of PD-L1 blockade in urothelial cancer. Libraries were prepared by immunoSEQ multiplex PCR; TCRdb keeps only in-frame clonotypes and omits some of them. Here the sample spans 58,000 or so clones, about 86% being singletons. The sample in question was PBMCs, obtained around atezolizumab (anti-PD-L1) treatment. The receptors here all came from a man aged 50 or older with urothelial cancer.

CDR3 in DNA: TGCAGTGCCCAGAGGTACACTGAAGCTTTCTTT. Translating gives CSAQRYTEAFF. The chain couples TRBV20-1 to TRBJ1-1; D gene uncertain. The germline gives CDR1 DFQATT, CDR2 SNEGSKA (reference sequence). The V end was cut by 6 bases, the J end by 3 bases, with 8 bases between. This CDR3 has 11 residues.

In this sample, this clone turned up a few times. The chain combines TRBV11-2 with TRBJ2-5; TRBD1 matches 7 bases. The CDR3 totals 16 residues. The V and J ends lost 1 base and 2 bases, in that order; junction bases with no gene match: 7. Germline V gene data show CDR1 as SGHAT and CDR2 as FQNNGV. DNA of the CDR3: TGTGCCAGCAGCTTAGGTTTAAGGGGGCGGCAAGAGACCCAGTACTTC. Translating gives CASSLGLRGRQETQYF.

This chain uses TRBV11-2 with TRBJ2-7; 8 nucleotides line up with TRBD2. Germline CDR1 reads SGHAT; CDR2 reads FQNNGV. The CDR3 loop spans 17 amino acids. After removal of 1 base from V and 4 bases from J, the junction contained 12 bases not matched to a gene. The CDR3, as DNA: TGTGCCAGCAGCTTAGCGGGGGTAGGAGCGGGGGTTTACGAGCAGTACTTC. It yields the protein CASSLAGVGAGVYEQYF.

V gene TRBV18 combines with J gene TRBJ2-7, with 12 bases lining up with TRBD1. Germline values: CDR1 KGHSH, CDR2 LQKENI. V lost 3 bases, J lost 6 bases, and 3 bases stayed unmatched. This CDR3 is 14 amino acids long. The CDR3 here is CASSPGTGGLEQYF. The CDR3 nucleotides read TGTGCCAGCTCACCCGGGACAGGGGGCCTCGAGCAGTACTTC. The variable domain in full, with the rest retrieved from reference TRBV18 and TRBJ2-7, is NAGVMQNPRHLVRRRGQEARLRCSPMKGHSHVYWYRQLPEEGLKFMVYLQKENIIDESGMPKERFSAEFPKEGPSILRIQQVVRGDSAAYFCASSPGTGGLEQYFGPGTRLTVT.

A single count supports this clone. The V gene is TRBV19, the J gene TRBJ1-5; no reliable D call. V shed 10 bases and J shed 0 bases, with 16 bases lying between them. Looked up from germline, CDR1 is LNHDA and CDR2 is SQIVND (reference sequence). The CDR3 is 15 residues long. DNA of the CDR3: TGTGCCACCCAGATCATAAAGAATAGCAATCAGCCCCAGCATTTT. This translates into CATQIIKNSNQPQHF.

The genes are TRBV29-1 and TRBJ2-7; D not certain. Per germline, CDR1 SQVTM and CDR2 ANQGSEA. V was pared by 6 bases and J by 4 bases, with 10 bases between. The CDR3 is 11 amino acids. The CDR3, as DNA: TGCAGCGTCGTCGGCGGTTACGAGCAGTACTTC. Its protein is CSVVGGYEQYF.

CDR3 DNA: TGCGCCAGCAGCCCGGACAGAAGCTCCTATAATTCACCCCTCCACTTT. This encodes CASSPDRSSYNSPLHF. The chain uses TRBV4-1 and TRBJ1-6; D is possibly TRBD1 (6 bases). Germline V gene data show CDR1 as MGHRA and CDR2 as YSYEKL. The CDR3 runs to 16 residues. The V end lost 4 bases, the J end lost 0 bases, and 10 bases lay between the germline ends.

This clone occurred once. The sample contains more than one DNA sequence encoding this CDR3. The V call is TRBV6-5, the J call TRBJ1-4; 10 bases align to TRBD1. CDR1 MNHEY and CDR2 SVGAGI come from the germline V gene. The CDR3 runs 15 residues. J lost 7 bases, V lost 4 bases, and 6 bases had no gene match. The CDR3 sequence is CASSSDRGMVEKLFF. The CDR3 DNA is TGTGCCAGCAGTTCGGACAGGGGGATGGTTGAAAAACTGTTTTTT.

The J gene is TRBJ2-7, the V gene TRBV2; 7 bases map to TRBD1. Germline trimming cut 7 bases from V and 6 bases from J; bases unmatched to any gene: 6. Germline CDR1 reads SNHLY; CDR2 reads FYNNEI. The length of the CDR3 is 12 residues. CDR3 residues: CASNRGRREQYF. CDR3 in DNA: TGTGCCAGCAACAGGGGTAGGCGCGAGCAGTACTTC.

The CDR3 spells CASSPMEGGLGNTIYF. The CDR3 DNA sequence: TGTGCCAGCAGTCCCATGGAGGGAGGTCTCGGAAACACCATATATTTT. The V and J genes are TRBV6-6 and TRBJ1-3; D is unclear. Trimming removed 5 bases from V and 4 bases from J, with 18 bases in between. Germline V gives CDR1 MNHNY, CDR2 SVGAGI (reference sequence). This CDR3 spans 16 amino acids.

Written as DNA, the CDR3 is TGTGCCAGCAGCTTAGCCCCGCGACTCAACAATGAGCAGTTCTTC. Protein sequence: CASSLAPRLNNEQFF. The chain uses TRBV11-2 and TRBJ2-1; D not certain. The CDR3 sequence is 15 residues long. The germline V and J ends were trimmed by 1 base and 5 bases, with 12 bases remaining between them. CDR1 SGHAT and CDR2 FQNNGV come from the germline V gene.

The chain is built from TRBV19 and TRBJ2-7, with 9 bases aligning to TRBD1. Looked up from germline, CDR1 is LNHDA and CDR2 is SQIVND (reference sequence). V was pared by 4 bases and J by 3 bases, with 7 bases of the junction left unmatched. The CDR3 covers 15 residues. The CDR3 region has the DNA TGTGCCAGTAGTAAAATCGGGACAGGGAACTACGAGCAGTACTTC. Encoded protein: CASSKIGTGNYEQYF.

The chain recombines TRBV7-6 with TRBJ1-5; no definite D call. This CDR3 region has 18 residues. Trimming removed 1 base at V and 0 bases at J, with 16 bases between. Germline V gives CDR1 SGHVS, CDR2 FNYEAQ. DNA for the CDR3: TGTGCCAGCAGCTTAGGCGGAATTGCGATCCATAGCAATCAGCCCCAGCATTTT. This translates into CASSLGGIAIHSNQPQHF.

The rearrangement links TRBV29-1 to TRBJ2-3, with D possibly being TRBD2 (6 bases). This CDR3 spans 13 amino acids. Deletions cut 4 bases from V and 2 bases from J, with 10 bases between. Germline assignment: CDR1 SQVTM and CDR2 ANQGSEA. This chain's CDR3 is CSVGRDSTDTQYF. Written as DNA, the CDR3 is TGCAGCGTTGGGCGGGACTCCACAGATACGCAGTATTTT.

In its sample, this clone was seen once. The CDR3 spells CAWSFRQGVGEQFF. CDR3 nucleotide sequence: TGTGCCTGGAGTTTTCGACAGGGGGTTGGTGAGCAGTTCTTC. The chain couples TRBV30 to TRBJ2-1, with 9 nucleotides matching TRBD1. With 2 bases clipped from V and 9 bases from J, the junction kept 8 bases outside the gene matches. CDR3 length: 14 residues. CDR1 is GTSNPN and CDR2 is SVGIG in the germline V gene (reference sequence).

The J gene is TRBJ2-7, the V gene TRBV29-1, with TRBD2 matching 9 bases. There are 14 residues in the CDR3. Germline CDR1 SQVTM, CDR2 ANQGSEA. With 7 bases clipped from V and 2 bases from J, the junction kept 9 bases outside the gene matches. As DNA, the CDR3 is TGCAGCGCCGCAGCGGGAGGAGGGCCCTACGAGCAGTACTTC. It encodes CSAAAGGGPYEQYF.

The V call is TRBV12-5, the J call TRBJ2-1, with 13 bases that match TRBD2. The CDR3 consists of 15 residues. The V and J ends lost 6 bases and 6 bases, in that order; junction bases with no gene match: 5. Germline V gene data show CDR1 as LGHNT and CDR2 as FRNRAP. CDR3: CASGPTSGRGNEQFF. The CDR3 DNA reads TGTGCTAGTGGCCCAACTAGCGGGAGGGGCAATGAGCAGTTCTTC.

This clone was seen once. This chain joins TRBV4-1 and TRBJ2-3; TRBD2 agrees at 10 bases. CDR1 and CDR2 from the germline V gene are MGHRA and YSYEKL. V dropped 4 bases and J dropped 2; count of bases not matched to a gene: 12. This CDR3 is built from 18 residues. For the CDR3, the DNA is TGCGCCAGCAGCCGCACCTGGGCTAGCGGGGGTCTCACAGATACGCAGTATTTT. Residues: CASSRTWASGGLTDTQYF.

The chain's CDR3 is CASSERRASGELFF. Written as DNA, the CDR3 is TGTGCCAGCAGTGAACGCAGGGCGTCCGGGGAGCTGTTTTTT. The chain has TRBV6-1 and TRBJ2-2; tentative D call: TRBD1 (5 bases). With 2 bases removed from V and 6 bases from J, the gap between germline ends came to 10 bases. Germline loops: CDR1 MNHNS, CDR2 SASEGT. CDR3 length: 14 residues.

The rearrangement uses TRBV30 and TRBJ2-7, with D possibly being TRBD1 (5 bases). This CDR3 is 15 amino acids long. Between the trimmed V and J ends, which lost 1 base and 3 bases, there was a span of 16 bases. Germline V gene lookup returns CDR1 GTSNPN and CDR2 SVGIG (reference sequence). The CDR3 is CAWSDGRASFYEQYF. The CDR3, as DNA: TGTGCCTGGAGTGACGGCAGGGCGAGCTTCTACGAGCAGTACTTC.

This clone was picked up a small number of times. The chain is built from TRBV5-1 and TRBJ1-1, with D perhaps matching TRBD1 (5 bases). Trimming pared 4 bases from V and 1 base from J, leaving 11 bases between. The germline V gene has CDR1 SGHRS and CDR2 YFSETQ. This CDR3 region has 14 residues. CDR3 nucleotide sequence: TGCGCCAGCAGCCTACAGGAAGGGAACACTGAAGCTTTCTTT. This translates into CASSLQEGNTEAFF.

This sequence joins TRBV7-2 and TRBJ1-5; no reliable D call. This CDR3 is built from 13 residues. The V gene lost 5 bases and the J gene lost 4 bases, with 9 bases spanning the gap. CDR1 is SGHTA and CDR2 is FQGNSA in the germline V gene. Here the CDR3 DNA reads TGTGCCAGCAGCGCTCAGAAAAATCAGCCCCAGCATTTT. It codes for CASSAQKNQPQHF.

The rearrangement uses TRBV19 and TRBJ1-2, with 7 bases matching TRBD1. Germline CDR1 is LNHDA and CDR2 is SQIVND (reference sequence). This CDR3 is 12 amino acids long. The V gene end was trimmed by 9 bases and the J gene end by 2 bases; junction bases not matched to a gene: 3. DNA for the CDR3: TGTGCCAGCTCGGGACAGAACTATGGCTACACCTTC. Translated: CASSGQNYGYTF.

CDR3 in DNA: TGTGCCAGCAGCCCGAGCCGGGACAGGGCCCGACTAGCCAAAAACATTCAGTACTTC. Encoded protein: CASSPSRDRARLAKNIQYF. The chain employs TRBV7-8 and TRBJ2-4; 9 positions match TRBD1. Trimming at V came to 5 bases and at J to 0 bases, leaving 14 bases not matched to a gene. Per germline, CDR1 SGHVS and CDR2 FQNEAQ. The CDR3 spans 19 residues.

The chain carries TRBV7-9 and TRBJ2-1; D is unresolved. CDR1 is SEHNR, CDR2 FQNEAQ, per germline (reference sequence). Trimming cost V 1 base and J 9 bases, with 10 bases left between them. CDR3 length: 13 residues. CDR3 bases: TGTGCCAGCAGCTTAGGTCCAAAGAGTGAGCAGTTCTTC. Translating it yields CASSLGPKSEQFF.

The chain combines TRBV7-9 with TRBJ1-6; 12 bases are shared with TRBD1. With V trimmed by 7 bases and J by 13 bases, 5 bases remained unmatched. The CDR3 sequence is 13 residues long. From germline, CDR1 is SEHNR and CDR2 FQNEAQ (reference sequence). The CDR3 nucleotides read TGTGCCAGCACCCCGGGACAGGGGGCCCCCCTCCACTTT. It specifies CASTPGQGAPLHF.

V is TRBV6-1 and J is TRBJ2-3; TRBD2 matches 7 bases. The CDR3 sequence is 13 residues long. The ends lost 6 bases at V and 3 bases at J; junction bases unmatched: 3. Germline V gives CDR1 MNHNS, CDR2 SASEGT. Here the CDR3 reads CASRLGLTDTQYF. The CDR3 bases are TGTGCCAGCAGACTGGGACTAACAGATACGCAGTATTTT.

This sequence joins TRBV30 and TRBJ2-5; D perhaps matches TRBD2 (6 bases). Trimming left V 3 bases short and J 2 bases short, with 10 bases between. The germline gives CDR1 GTSNPN, CDR2 SVGIG (reference sequence). This CDR3 has 13 residues. The CDR3 DNA follows: TGTGCCTGGAGCCGGGACTCACAAGAGACCCAGTACTTC. Its translation is CAWSRDSQETQYF.